The rows below give T cell receptor beta chains drawn from one sample of a study of shared clonotypes between healthy human individuals. Profiling relied on immunoSEQ multiplex PCR, and the TCRdb table lists in-frame clones only, not all of them. The table has a few million clones, just over 90% seen once. Sequencing was done on a sample of naive CD4+ T cells from PBMCs. The receptors were sampled from a man aged 18 to 29 in good health. Some clones in this sample may be carry-over from other donors' samples. Both conserved end residues are part of each CDR3. Each record gives: V gene, clone size, J gene, D gene, CDR3 protein, CDR3 DNA. A D gene is named only where the DNA matches it firmly. Expanded clones get a size class; other rows say once, few or many, or leave the size out.

V: TRBV5-1
size: -
J: TRBJ1-3
D: -
CDR3: CASSRGQDSGNTIYF
DNA: TGCGCCAGTAGTCGTGGACAAGACTCTGGAAACACCATATATTTT

V: TRBV19
size: -
J: TRBJ2-3
D: TRBD2
CDR3: CASSFTSGPDTQYF
DNA: TGTGCCAGTAGTTTTACTAGCGGACCAGATACGCAGTATTTT

V: TRBV18
size: -
J: TRBJ1-5
D: -
CDR3: CASSPGGWDQPQHF
DNA: TGTGCCAGCTCACCAGGGGGCTGGGATCAGCCCCAGCATTTT

V: TRBV5-4
size: -
J: TRBJ2-1
D: -
CDR3: CASTLGGGGFNNEQFF
DNA: TGTGCCAGCACCCTGGGAGGGGGGGGGTTTAACAATGAGCAGTTCTTC

V: TRBV28
size: -
J: TRBJ2-7
D: -
CDR3: CASSLGGKPYEQYF
DNA: TGTGCCAGCAGTTTGGGGGGCAAGCCCTACGAGCAGTACTTC

V: TRBV14
size: -
J: TRBJ2-7
D: -
CDR3: CASSMGLSYEQYF
DNA: TGTGCCAGCAGCATGGGACTCTCCTACGAGCAGTACTTC

V: TRBV4-1
size: -
J: TRBJ2-5
D: -
CDR3: CASSQDQETQYF
DNA: TGCGCCAGCAGCCAAGACCAAGAGACCCAGTACTTC

V: TRBV6-4
size: -
J: TRBJ1-2
D: -
CDR3: CASSRSYTGPYGYTF
DNA: TGTGCCAGCAGTCGAAGCTACACCGGACCCTATGGCTACACCTTC

V: TRBV7-9
size: few
J: TRBJ1-3
D: TRBD1
CDR3: CASSQRGLSGNTIYF
DNA: TGTGCCAGCAGCCAAAGGGGGCTGTCTGGAAACACCATATATTTT

V: TRBV28
size: -
J: TRBJ2-1
D: TRBD2
CDR3: CAGGTSGKSYNEQFF
DNA: TGTGCCGGGGGGACTAGCGGGAAGTCCTACAATGAGCAGTTCTTC

V: TRBV5-4
size: -
J: TRBJ1-3
D: -
CDR3: CASRNQGVSGNTIYF
DNA: TGTGCCAGCAGAAATCAGGGAGTCTCTGGAAACACCATATATTTT

V: TRBV29-1
size: once
J: TRBJ2-1
D: TRBD2
CDR3: CSVERENLNEQFF
DNA: TGCAGCGTTGAGCGGGAGAATCTGAATGAGCAGTTCTTC

V: TRBV5-1
size: -
J: TRBJ2-2
D: -
CDR3: CASSLYVQSNTGELFF
DNA: TGCGCCAGCAGCTTGTACGTACAATCGAACACCGGGGAGCTGTTTTTT

V: TRBV25-1
size: few
J: TRBJ1-1
D: -
CDR3: CASSESGRATEAFF
DNA: TGTGCCAGCAGTGAATCGGGCAGGGCCACTGAAGCTTTCTTT

V: TRBV7-9
size: -
J: TRBJ2-1
D: -
CDR3: CASSLLSGYYNEQFF
DNA: TGTGCCAGCAGCTTATTATCCGGGTACTACAATGAGCAGTTCTTC

V: TRBV5-3
size: -
J: TRBJ1-4
D: TRBD1
CDR3: CARSFVRETGIPNEKLFF
DNA: TGTGCCAGAAGCTTTGTACGGGAGACAGGGATACCGAATGAAAAACTGTTTTTT

V: TRBV4-2
size: -
J: TRBJ2-1
D: TRBD2
CDR3: CASSHSGLAGYNEQFF
DNA: TGTGCCAGCAGCCATTCGGGGCTAGCGGGTTACAATGAGCAGTTCTTC

V: TRBV19
size: -
J: TRBJ1-3
D: -
CDR3: CASTTTVSGNTIYF
DNA: TGTGCCAGTACCACGACGGTCTCTGGAAACACCATATATTTT

V: TRBV9
size: -
J: TRBJ2-3
D: -
CDR3: CASSVVPADTQYF
DNA: TGTGCCAGCAGCGTAGTTCCCGCAGATACGCAGTATTTT

V: TRBV30
size: -
J: TRBJ1-1
D: -
CDR3: CAWSSRTDTEAFF
DNA: TGTGCCTGGAGTTCAAGGACCGACACTGAAGCTTTCTTT

V: TRBV18
size: few
J: TRBJ1-2
D: TRBD1
CDR3: CASSPGQGDGYTF
DNA: TGTGCCAGCTCCCCGGGACAGGGAGATGGCTACACCTTC

V: TRBV14
size: -
J: TRBJ2-7
D: TRBD2
CDR3: CASSQEGGQSGLAAYYEQYF
DNA: TGTGCCAGCAGCCAAGAAGGTGGGCAGTCGGGACTAGCGGCCTACTACGAGCAGTACTTC